This T cell receptor beta chain is drawn from a study of blood T cell repertoires in COVID-19. Grouping used clinical history reported by participants in a survey and questionnaire. CDR3 size: 15 residues. The ends lost 2 bases at V and 4 bases at J; junction bases unmatched: 3. Germline V CDR1 and CDR2: LGHNA, YNFKEQ. Sequencing was performed with immunoSEQ multiplex PCR; in TCRdb, only in-frame clones are kept and a portion is missing. The top ten clones hold roughly a tenth of a sample with over 300,000 clones, about nine tenths of them seen once. This clone came up once. The sequenced material came from PBMCs or T cells enriched from blood (not recorded which). This rearrangement joins TRBV4-2 to TRBJ1-1; TRBD1 agrees at 11 bases. The sequence was collected from a woman aged 18-29 years who had recovered from COVID-19. In DNA form, the CDR3 reads TGTGCCAGCAGCCAACCGGACAGGGGGCGCACTGAAGCTTTCTTT. Encoded protein: CASSQPDRGRTEAFF.